A single sample gave rise to the 25 T cell receptor beta chains below, sequenced in a study of blood T cells in healthy people across ages. Together with a sample-barcoded 5' primer, a J-beta primer mix was included in a second PCR lasting roughly 6 to 12 cycles. TCRdb re-analysed the 5' RACE reads in MiXCR, keeping a single row per CDR3 protein. Here the sample spans about 700,000 distinct CDR3 sequences, approximately 30% being singletons. The sample was blood. These receptors all come from a woman of 80 years or more in good health.

With respect to this clonotype: A much bigger clone sits one base away, suggesting this may be a read error. The V gene is TRBV6-2 or TRBV6-3, the J gene TRBJ2-1; no reliable D call. Deletions cut 0 bases from V and 12 bases from J, with 12 bases between. The CDR3 consists of 13 residues. Germline V gene sequence: CDR1 MNHEY, CDR2 SVGEGT. The CDR3 region has the DNA TGTGCCAGCAGTTACTCGGCCACATTGGGGCAGTTCTTC. As protein: CASSYSATLGQFF.

The chain combines TRBV12-3 or TRBV12-4 with TRBJ2-1; 9 bases are shared with TRBD2. The CDR3 runs to 15 residues. Trimming removed 6 bases from V and 10 bases from J; junction bases left unmatched: 13. The CDR3 DNA follows: TGTGCCAGCAGGCTTACCTTGCGGGGGGGCGGGGAGCAGTTCTTC. This codes for CASRLTLRGGGEQFF.

This clonotype was counted ten times or more. The gene calls are TRBV7-9 and TRBJ1-5, with D possibly TRBD1 on 6 matching bases. From germline, CDR1 is SEHNR and CDR2 FQNEAQ (reference sequence). CDR3 size: 13 residues. V lost 6 bases and J 5 bases, leaving 11 bases between the germline ends. The CDR3 protein is CASSKQGHQPQHF. The CDR3 bases are TGTGCCAGCAGTAAACAGGGACATCAGCCCCAGCATTTT.

The chain recombines TRBV7-9 with TRBJ1-4, with 7 bases lining up with TRBD1. V lost 5 bases to trimming and J lost 4 bases; unmatched junction nucleotides: 13. CDR3 size: 17 residues. Germline CDR1 and CDR2: SEHNR and FQNEAQ (reference sequence). CDR3 in amino acids: CASSQPTDRAFNEKLFF. The CDR3 DNA sequence: TGTGCCAGCAGCCAACCAACCGACAGGGCCTTTAATGAAAAACTGTTTTTT.

The rearrangement joins TRBV7-9 to TRBJ2-3; D might be TRBD2 (5 bases). Germline CDR1 is SEHNR and CDR2 is FQNEAQ (reference sequence). This CDR3 has 15 amino acids. Trimming left V 5 bases short and J 8 bases short, with 20 bases between. CDR3 coding DNA: TGTGCCAGCAGCGCCTGGACGGATCAACGGGGTACGCAGTATTTT. It yields the protein CASSAWTDQRGTQYF.

CDR3 sequence (DNA): TGTACCGGCAGCGTAGAAGGGGACTACGAGCAGTACTTC. Amino acids: CTGSVEGDYEQYF. The chain is built from TRBV9 and TRBJ2-4, with D perhaps matching TRBD1 (5 bases). Near its end, the DNA agrees better with TRBJ2-7, so the J call may be wrong. Germline CDR1 SGDLS, CDR2 YYNGEE. The CDR3 sequence is 13 residues long.

This clonotype was picked up one time. V usage is TRBV4-2 and J usage is TRBJ2-5; possibly TRBD1 for D (6 bases). In germline, CDR1 is LGHNA, CDR2 YNFKEQ. The CDR3 loop spans 12 amino acids. Trimming removed 8 bases at V and 1 base at J, with 8 bases between. CDR3 DNA sequence: TGTGCCAGCCAAGGGGGCCAAGAGACCCAGTACTTC. It yields the protein CASQGGQETQYF.

This clonotype was counted many times. The chain joins TRBV9 to TRBJ2-3, with 9 nucleotides matching TRBD2. CDR1 and CDR2 from the germline V gene are SGDLS and YYNGEE. V dropped 4 bases and J dropped 2; count of bases not matched to a gene: 8. The CDR3 runs 16 residues. Here the CDR3 reads CASSSGTSLPTDTQYF. In nucleotides, the CDR3 is TGTGCCAGCAGCTCCGGGACTAGCCTGCCCACAGATACGCAGTATTTT.

This clonotype has a count of ten or more. It may be a read error: a sequence one base away is much more abundant. V and J are TRBV5-6 and TRBJ2-7, with D maybe TRBD1 (6 bases). The germline CDR1 and CDR2 sequences are SGHDT and YYEEEE. Deletions cut 3 bases from V and 7 bases from J, with 17 bases between. The CDR3 has 14 amino acids. CDR3 nucleotide sequence: TGTGCCAGCAGCTCCACAGGGCCCTACGATGAGCAGTACTTC. Encoded protein: CASSSTGPYDEQYF.

A word on this clonotype: Because the CDR3 is missing its conserved closing phenylalanine or tryptophan, this is likely a read error. The V and J genes are TRBV15 and TRBJ1-1; D call uncertain. Per the germline V gene, CDR1 is LNHNV and CDR2 is YYDKDF (reference sequence). The CDR3 is 14 residues long. V dropped 5 bases and J dropped 4 bases, with 14 bases sitting between them. The CDR3 sequence: CATSEGSRATEAFC. The CDR3 coding sequence is TGTGCCACCAGCGAAGGGTCTAGGGCCACTGAAGCTTTCTGT.

This clonotype was seen repeatedly, ten times or more. The junction shows a germline mismatch at one end, possibly a read error. V is TRBV5-1 and J is TRBJ1-1, with 7 bases aligning to TRBD1. CDR3 length equals 13 residues. Germline lookup yields CDR1 SGHRS and CDR2 YFSETQ. The CDR3 region has the DNA TGCGCCAGCAGGTTGGGACAGCCGACTGAAGCTTTCTTT. This gives the protein CASRLGQPTEAFF.

This clonotype was seen only once. V usage is TRBV30 and J usage is TRBJ1-1; D is uncertain. Germline lookup yields CDR1 GTSNPN and CDR2 SVGIG (reference sequence). V lost 5 bases, J lost 8 bases, and 15 bases lay in between. The CDR3 covers 12 residues. DNA of the CDR3: TGTGCCTGGGGTTCCGGTGGGGAAGAAGCTTTCTTT. This sequence encodes CAWGSGGEEAFF.

This clonotype was observed many times. CDR3 nucleotide sequence: TGCAGTGCTAGTCGCCCCAGCAACTCCTACGAGCAGTACTTC. As protein: CSASRPSNSYEQYF. The V and J genes are TRBV20-1 and TRBJ2-7; D is uncertain. Germline lookup yields CDR1 DFQATT and CDR2 SNEGSKA (reference sequence). The CDR3 consists of 14 residues. The V and J ends lost 3 bases and 0 bases respectively, with 12 bases between them.

A remark on this clonotype: The germline gene is not matched at one end of the junction; a read error may be the cause. The J gene is TRBJ2-3, the V gene TRBV12-3 or TRBV12-4; tentatively, D is TRBD1 (6 bases). This CDR3 contains 14 residues. The CDR3 region has the DNA TGTGCCAGCAGTGCGAGCAGGGGAGCAGATACGCAATATTTT. Translating it yields CASSASRGADTQYF.

There are many counts of this clonotype. The rearrangement links TRBV7-2 to TRBJ2-7; 8 bases line up with TRBD2. With V trimmed by 4 bases and J by 2 bases, 7 bases remained unmatched. Germline CDR1 is SGHTA and CDR2 is FQGNSA. The CDR3 sequence is 15 residues long. CDR3 DNA: TGTGCCAGCAGCTCCACCGGGACTAGTACCTACGAGCAGTACTTC. Protein product: CASSSTGTSTYEQYF.

This clonotype was picked up many times. This rearrangement joins TRBV20-1 to TRBJ2-3, with a tentative D call TRBD1 (5 bases). The CDR3 contains 13 residues. Germline V gene lookup returns CDR1 DFQATT and CDR2 SNEGSKA (reference sequence). With 7 bases removed from V and 2 bases from J, the gap between germline ends came to 13 bases. The CDR3 reads CSEKGILTDTQYF. In DNA, the CDR3 is TGCAGTGAAAAGGGGATCCTCACAGATACGCAGTATTTT.

This clonotype was detected many times. This may stem from a read error, because a much larger clone lies one nucleotide away. V and J are TRBV14 and TRBJ2-1; TRBD2 might be the D (6 bases). Trimming removed 4 bases from V and 0 bases from J, with 7 bases in between. The CDR3 consists of 14 residues. The V gene's germline CDR1 is SGHDN and CDR2 FVKESK. CDR3 nucleotides: TGTGCCAGCAGCCCGGGGGTCTCCTACAATGAGCAGTTCTTC. This encodes CASSPGVSYNEQFF.

This clonotype was seen at least ten times. The rearrangement joins TRBV2 to TRBJ2-1, with 7 bases matching TRBD1. V dropped 5 bases and J dropped 7; count of bases not matched to a gene: 5. CDR1 and CDR2 (germline): SNHLY, FYNNEI. This CDR3 has 13 residues. The CDR3 DNA reads as TGTGCCAGCAGTTTTAACAGGGGAAATGAGCAGTTCTTC. Translating gives CASSFNRGNEQFF.

The sample holds a few counts of this clonotype. A read error is possible here, since a much larger clone lies one base away. The chain is built from TRBV6-5 and TRBJ2-5, with 10 positions matching TRBD1. Germline values: CDR1 MNHEY, CDR2 SVGAGI. The CDR3 has 14 residues. Trimming took 5 bases from V and 11 from J; bases not matched to a gene: 11. This CDR3 is CASSHPGQGNEQYF. CDR3 nucleotides: TGTGCCAGCAGTCATCCGGGACAGGGGAATGAGCAGTACTTC.

Remarks on this clonotype: With a much larger clone just one base away, this may be a read error. The chain uses TRBV15 and TRBJ2-7; D remains unclear. Germline values: CDR1 LNHNV, CDR2 YYDKDF (reference sequence). This CDR3 spans 14 amino acids. Trimming removed 5 bases at V and 0 bases at J, with 11 bases between. CDR3 residues: CATSGGLGSYEQYF. The CDR3 DNA reads TGTGCCACCAGCGGTGGATTAGGCTCCTACGAGCAGTACTTC.

In nucleotides, the CDR3 is TGTGCCAGCAGCTTAAGGGACAGGGGAGTCTACGAGCAGTACTTC. It translates to CASSLRDRGVYEQYF. The chain carries TRBV7-2 and TRBJ2-4; 10 bases map to TRBD1. TRBJ2-7 explains the end of the DNA better; the J call may be wrong. This CDR3 has 15 residues. Germline V gives CDR1 SGHTA, CDR2 FQGNSA.

The gene calls are TRBV2 and TRBJ2-2; no clear D gene. Germline assignment: CDR1 SNHLY and CDR2 FYNNEI. This CDR3 has 13 residues. V was shortened by 8 bases and J by 4 bases, with 11 bases between the two germline ends. The CDR3 loop reads CASLGGFTGELFF. CDR3 sequence (DNA): TGTGCCAGCCTGGGTGGTTTCACCGGGGAGCTGTTTTTT.

Concerning this clonotype: A much bigger clone sits one base away, suggesting this may be a read error. The chain carries TRBV29-1 and TRBJ1-2, with D unresolved. Trimming removed 4 bases from V and 6 bases from J, with 12 bases in between. This CDR3 has 12 amino acids. Germline assignment: CDR1 SQVTM and CDR2 ANQGSEA. CDR3 coding DNA: TGCAGCGTTGGATGGCGGGAGGATGGCTACACCTTC. It encodes CSVGWREDGYTF.

In this sample, this clonotype turned up many times. CDR3 DNA sequence: TGTGCCAGCAGCGTAGTAGCGGGGGCGGTCACCGGGGAGCTGTTTTTT. It yields the protein CASSVVAGAVTGELFF. The chain employs TRBV9 and TRBJ2-2; 9 bases align to TRBD2. This CDR3 region has 16 residues. Looked up from germline, CDR1 is SGDLS and CDR2 is YYNGEE. Losses at the gene ends were 0 bases for V and 4 bases for J; bases not matched to a gene: 4.

The chain is built from TRBV9 and TRBJ1-2; TRBD1 might be the D (6 bases). CDR3 length equals 15 residues. V was clipped by 5 bases and J by 3 bases, with 17 bases between them. In germline, CDR1 is SGDLS, CDR2 YYNGEE. CDR3 sequence (DNA): TGTGCCAGCAGTGCCGGGAGGGGGGAACACTATGGCTACACCTTC. Encoded protein: CASSAGRGEHYGYTF.